A single sample gave rise to the 2 T cell receptor beta chains below, sequenced in a study of T cell repertoires in cytomegalovirus infection. TCRdb re-derived calls from the reads in MiXCR, one entry per CDR3 protein. The sample records about 740,000 distinct CDR3 sequences, 35% being singletons. The sample taken for sequencing was PBMCs. The origin of the receptors is a human donor in good health (CMV status not recorded). Some clones in this sample may be carry-over from other donors' samples.

This clonotype occurred many times. V gene TRBV7-2 combines with J gene TRBJ2-1; TRBD1 agrees at 10 bases. This CDR3 is 15 amino acids long. Germline values: CDR1 SGHTA, CDR2 FQGNSA. V was clipped by 4 bases and J by 7 bases; unmatched bases: 7. CDR3 sequence (DNA): TGTGCCAGCAGCTCCCGACAGGGGGCTGGGAATGAGCAGTTCTTC. This codes for CASSSRQGAGNEQFF.

This chain uses TRBV28 with TRBJ2-3; D uncertain. Germline values: CDR1 MDHEN, CDR2 SYDVKM. Trimming took off 6 bases at V and 2 bases at J, with 12 bases between the two ends. The CDR3 loop spans 14 amino acids. The CDR3 DNA follows: TGTGCCAGCAGGTCCTCCGGGTCCACAGATACGCAGTATTTT. Residues: CASRSSGSTDTQYF.